This TCR beta chain comes out of a study of T cell responses to AZD1222 COVID-19 vaccine. Germline V gene lookup returns CDR1 MGHRA and CDR2 YSYEKL. This CDR3 has 15 amino acids. V lost 1 base and J 1 base, leaving 10 bases between the germline ends. The assay was immunoSEQ multiplex PCR, and TCRdb's table has in-frame clones only and misses some. The data contain 45,000 to 55,000 clones, around four fifths of them seen just once; the ten biggest clones take up roughly a tenth. The receptor was isolated from an adult in good health. The chain employs TRBV4-1 and TRBJ2-5, with unresolved D. Source: peripheral blood, taken on day 0 of AZD1222 vaccination. CDR3: CASSQVQSLQETQYF. DNA for the CDR3: TGCGCCAGCAGCCAAGTTCAGTCACTCCAAGAGACCCAGTACTTC.